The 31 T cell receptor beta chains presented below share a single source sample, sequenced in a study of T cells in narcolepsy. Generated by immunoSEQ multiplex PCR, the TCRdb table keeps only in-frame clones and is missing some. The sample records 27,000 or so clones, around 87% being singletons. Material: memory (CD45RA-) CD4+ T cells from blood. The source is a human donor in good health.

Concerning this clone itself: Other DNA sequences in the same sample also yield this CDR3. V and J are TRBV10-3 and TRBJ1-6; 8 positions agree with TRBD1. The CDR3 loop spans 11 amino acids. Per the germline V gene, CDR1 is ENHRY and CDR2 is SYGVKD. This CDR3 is CATGVNSPLHF. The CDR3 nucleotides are TGTGCGACAGGGGTCAATTCACCCCTCCACTTT.

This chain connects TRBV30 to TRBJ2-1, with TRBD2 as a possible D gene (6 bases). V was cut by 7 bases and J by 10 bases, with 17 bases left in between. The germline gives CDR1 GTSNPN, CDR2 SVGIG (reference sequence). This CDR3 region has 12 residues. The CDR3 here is CAYGLILKEQFF. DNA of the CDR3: TGTGCCTACGGACTAATATTGAAGGAGCAGTTCTTC. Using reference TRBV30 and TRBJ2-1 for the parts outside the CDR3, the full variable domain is SQTIHQWPATLVQPVGSPLSLECTVEGTSNPNLYWYRQAAGRGLQLLFYSVGIGQISSEVPQNLSASRPQDRQFILSSKKLLLSDSGFYLCAYGLILKEQFFGPGTRLTVL.

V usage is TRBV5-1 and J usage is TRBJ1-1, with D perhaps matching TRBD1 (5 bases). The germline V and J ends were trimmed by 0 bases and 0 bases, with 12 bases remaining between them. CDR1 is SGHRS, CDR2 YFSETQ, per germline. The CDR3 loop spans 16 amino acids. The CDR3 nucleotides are TGCGCCAGCAGCTTGGCGGCAGGGCGAATGAACACTGAAGCTTTCTTT. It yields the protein CASSLAAGRMNTEAFF.

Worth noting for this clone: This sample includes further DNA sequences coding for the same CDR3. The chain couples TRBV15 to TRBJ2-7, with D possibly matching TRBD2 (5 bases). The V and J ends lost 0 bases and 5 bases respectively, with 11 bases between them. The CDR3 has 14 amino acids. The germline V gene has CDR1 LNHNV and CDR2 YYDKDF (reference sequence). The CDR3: CATSRDRLGDEQYF. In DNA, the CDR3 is TGTGCCACCAGCAGAGATAGACTGGGAGACGAGCAGTACTTC.

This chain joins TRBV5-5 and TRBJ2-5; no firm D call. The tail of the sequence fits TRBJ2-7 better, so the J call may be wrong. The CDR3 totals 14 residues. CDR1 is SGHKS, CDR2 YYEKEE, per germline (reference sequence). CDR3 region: CASSSAGPSYEQYF. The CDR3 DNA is TGTGCCAGCAGCTCGGCTGGGCCTAGCTACGAGCAGTACTTC.

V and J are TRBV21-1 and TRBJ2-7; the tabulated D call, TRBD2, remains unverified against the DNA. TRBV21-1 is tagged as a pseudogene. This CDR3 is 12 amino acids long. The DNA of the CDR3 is TGTGCCAGCAGCAAATGCGGGTACGAGCAGTACTTC. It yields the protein CASSKCGYEQYF.

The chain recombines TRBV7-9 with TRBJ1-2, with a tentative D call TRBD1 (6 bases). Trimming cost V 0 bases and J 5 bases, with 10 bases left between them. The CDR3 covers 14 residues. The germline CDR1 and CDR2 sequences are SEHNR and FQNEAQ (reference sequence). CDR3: CASSLADRSYGYTF. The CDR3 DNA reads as TGTGCCAGCAGCTTAGCTGACAGGAGTTATGGCTACACCTTC.

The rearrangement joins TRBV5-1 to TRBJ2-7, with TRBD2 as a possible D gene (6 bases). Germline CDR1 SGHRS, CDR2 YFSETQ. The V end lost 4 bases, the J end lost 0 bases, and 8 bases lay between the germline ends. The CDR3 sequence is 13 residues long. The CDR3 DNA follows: TGCGCCAGCAGCGTGGGGGGCTCCTACGAGCAGTACTTC. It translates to CASSVGGSYEQYF. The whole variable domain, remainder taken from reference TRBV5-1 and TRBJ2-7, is KAGVTQTPRYLIKTRGQQVTLSCSPISGHRSVSWYQQTPGQGLQFLFEYFSETQRNKGNFPGRFSGRQFSNSRSEMNVSTLELGDSALYLCASSVGGSYEQYFGPGTRLTVT.

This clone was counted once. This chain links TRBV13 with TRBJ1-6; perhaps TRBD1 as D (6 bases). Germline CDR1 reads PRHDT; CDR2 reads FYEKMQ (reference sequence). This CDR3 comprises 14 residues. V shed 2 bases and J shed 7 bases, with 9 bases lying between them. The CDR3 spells CASSLRQGNSPLHF. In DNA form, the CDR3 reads TGTGCCAGCAGCTTAAGGCAGGGGAATTCACCCCTCCACTTT.

The CDR3 loop reads CASSRQAGGSTGELFF. Written as DNA, the CDR3 is TGTGCCAGCAGCCGCCAGGCGGGAGGAAGCACCGGGGAGCTGTTTTTT. This chain links TRBV7-2 with TRBJ2-2; 8 bases align to TRBD2. This CDR3 is 16 amino acids long. V lost 5 bases and J lost 4; bases outside the gene matches: 9. The germline V gene has CDR1 SGHTA and CDR2 FQGNSA.

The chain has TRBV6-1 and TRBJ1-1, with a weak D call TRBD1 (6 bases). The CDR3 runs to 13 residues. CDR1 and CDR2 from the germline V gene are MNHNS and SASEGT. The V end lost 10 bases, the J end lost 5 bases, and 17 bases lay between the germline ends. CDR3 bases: TGTGCCATAGGGCAGGGGAGGTTAACTGAAGCTTTCTTT. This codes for CAIGQGRLTEAFF.

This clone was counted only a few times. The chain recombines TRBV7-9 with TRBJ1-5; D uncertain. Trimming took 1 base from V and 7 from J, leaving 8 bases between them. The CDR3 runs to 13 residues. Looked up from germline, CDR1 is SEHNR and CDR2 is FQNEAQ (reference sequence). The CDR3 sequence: CASSLVNDQPQHF. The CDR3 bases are TGTGCCAGCAGCTTAGTGAATGACCAGCCCCAGCATTTT.

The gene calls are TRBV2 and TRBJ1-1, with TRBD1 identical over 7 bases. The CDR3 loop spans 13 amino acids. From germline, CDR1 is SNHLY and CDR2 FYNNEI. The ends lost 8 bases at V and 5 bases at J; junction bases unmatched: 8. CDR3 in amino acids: CASQRQGKTEAFF. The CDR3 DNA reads TGTGCCAGCCAAAGACAGGGTAAGACTGAAGCTTTCTTT.

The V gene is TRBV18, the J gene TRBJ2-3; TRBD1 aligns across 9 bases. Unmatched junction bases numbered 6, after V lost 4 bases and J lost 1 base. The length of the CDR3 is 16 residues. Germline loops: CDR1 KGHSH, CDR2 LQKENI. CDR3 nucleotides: TGTGCCAGCTCACTGGCTAGGACAGGGGGCACAGATACGCAGTATTTT. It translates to CASSLARTGGTDTQYF.

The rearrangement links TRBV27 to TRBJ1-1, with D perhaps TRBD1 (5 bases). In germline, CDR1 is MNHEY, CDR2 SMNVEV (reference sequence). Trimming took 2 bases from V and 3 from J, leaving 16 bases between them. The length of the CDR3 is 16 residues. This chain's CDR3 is CASSLTPTPGDTEAFF. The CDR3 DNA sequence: TGTGCCAGCAGTTTAACCCCCACTCCGGGGGACACTGAAGCTTTCTTT.

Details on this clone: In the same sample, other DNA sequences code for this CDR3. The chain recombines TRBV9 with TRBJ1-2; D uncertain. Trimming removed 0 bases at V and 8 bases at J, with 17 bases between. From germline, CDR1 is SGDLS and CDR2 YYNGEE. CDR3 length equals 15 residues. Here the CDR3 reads CASSVGTAGGSGYTF. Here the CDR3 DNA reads TGTGCCAGCAGCGTAGGAACGGCGGGAGGTAGCGGCTACACCTTC.

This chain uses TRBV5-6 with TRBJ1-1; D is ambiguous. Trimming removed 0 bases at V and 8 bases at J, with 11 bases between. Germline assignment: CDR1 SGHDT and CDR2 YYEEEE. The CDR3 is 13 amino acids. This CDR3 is CASSLAGPSEAFF. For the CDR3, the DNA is TGTGCCAGCAGCTTGGCCGGACCTTCCGAAGCTTTCTTT.

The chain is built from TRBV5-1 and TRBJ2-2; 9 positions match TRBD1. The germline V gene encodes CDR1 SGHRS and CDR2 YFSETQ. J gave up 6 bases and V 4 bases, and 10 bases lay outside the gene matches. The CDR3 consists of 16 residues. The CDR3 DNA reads TGCGCCAGCAGCCGCCCGGGACAGGGTTTCTCCGGGGAGCTGTTTTTT. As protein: CASSRPGQGFSGELFF.

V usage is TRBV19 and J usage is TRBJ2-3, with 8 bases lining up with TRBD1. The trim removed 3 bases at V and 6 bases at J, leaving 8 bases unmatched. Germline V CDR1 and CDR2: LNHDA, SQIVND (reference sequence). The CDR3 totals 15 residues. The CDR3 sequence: CASSMGGQVADTQYF. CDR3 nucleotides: TGTGCCAGTAGTATGGGGGGACAGGTTGCCGATACGCAGTATTTT.

The CDR3 spells CASRLGGNQPQHF. In DNA form, the CDR3 reads TGTGCCAGCAGACTGGGCGGGAATCAGCCCCAGCATTTT. The rearrangement joins TRBV7-8 to TRBJ1-5; D unresolved. Trimming cost V 6 bases and J 4 bases, with 10 bases left between them. The CDR3 runs 13 residues. Germline V gives CDR1 SGHVS, CDR2 FQNEAQ. The whole variable domain, remainder taken from reference TRBV7-8 and TRBJ1-5, is GAGVSQSPRYKVAKRGQDVALRCDPISGHVSLFWYQQALGQGPEFLTYFQNEAQLDKSGLPSDRFFAERPEGSVSTLKIQRTQQEDSAVYLCASRLGGNQPQHFGDGTRLSIL.

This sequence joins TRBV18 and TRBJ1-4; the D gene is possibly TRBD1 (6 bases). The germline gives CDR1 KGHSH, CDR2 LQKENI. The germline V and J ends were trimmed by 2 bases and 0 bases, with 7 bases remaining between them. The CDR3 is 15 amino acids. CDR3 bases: TGTGCCAGCTCACCAAGGGGGGCAACTAATGAAAAACTGTTTTTT. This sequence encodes CASSPRGATNEKLFF.

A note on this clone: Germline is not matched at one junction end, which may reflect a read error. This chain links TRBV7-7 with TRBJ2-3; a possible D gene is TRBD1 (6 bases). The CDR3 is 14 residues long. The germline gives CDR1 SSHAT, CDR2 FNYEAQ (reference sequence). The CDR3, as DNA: TGTGCTAGCAGCCACGACAGGTACACAGATACGCAGTATTTT. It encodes CASSHDRYTDTQYF.

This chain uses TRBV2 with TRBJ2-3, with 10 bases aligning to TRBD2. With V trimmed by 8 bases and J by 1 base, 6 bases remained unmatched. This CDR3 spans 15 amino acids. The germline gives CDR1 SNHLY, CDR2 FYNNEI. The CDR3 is CASAQSGGGTDTQYF. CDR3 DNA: TGTGCCAGCGCCCAAAGCGGGGGGGGCACAGATACGCAGTATTTT.

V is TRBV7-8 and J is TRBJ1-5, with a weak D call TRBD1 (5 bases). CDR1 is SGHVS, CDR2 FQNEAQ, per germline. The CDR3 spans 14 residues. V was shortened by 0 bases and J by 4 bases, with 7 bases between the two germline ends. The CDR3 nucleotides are TGTGCCAGCAGCTTAGCCGGGACTAATCAGCCCCAGCATTTT. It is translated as CASSLAGTNQPQHF.

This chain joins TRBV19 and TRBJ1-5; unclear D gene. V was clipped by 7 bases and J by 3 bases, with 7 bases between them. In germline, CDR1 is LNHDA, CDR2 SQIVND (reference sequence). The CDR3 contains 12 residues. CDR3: CASNVLNQPQHF. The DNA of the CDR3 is TGTGCCAGTAATGTTCTCAATCAGCCCCAGCATTTT.

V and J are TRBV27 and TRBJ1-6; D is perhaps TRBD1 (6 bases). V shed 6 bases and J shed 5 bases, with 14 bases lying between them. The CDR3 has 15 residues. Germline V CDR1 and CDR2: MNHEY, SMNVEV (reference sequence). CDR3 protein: CASRTGPSNNSPLHF. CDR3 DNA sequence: TGTGCCAGCAGAACAGGGCCATCTAATAATTCACCCCTCCACTTT.

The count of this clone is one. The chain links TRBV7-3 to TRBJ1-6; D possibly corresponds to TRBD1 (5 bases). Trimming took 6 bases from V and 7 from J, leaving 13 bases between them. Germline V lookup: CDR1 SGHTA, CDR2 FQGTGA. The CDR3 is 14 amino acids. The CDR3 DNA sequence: TGTGCCAGCAGTTCCGGGACGAAGAATTCACCCCTCCACTTT. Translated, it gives CASSSGTKNSPLHF.

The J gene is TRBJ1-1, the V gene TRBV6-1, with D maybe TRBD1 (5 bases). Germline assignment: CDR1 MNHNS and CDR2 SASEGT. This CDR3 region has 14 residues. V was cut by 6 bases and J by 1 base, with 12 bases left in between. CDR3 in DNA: TGTGCCAGCAGCAAGGGGCAGAGGAACACTGAAGCTTTCTTT. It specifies CASSKGQRNTEAFF.

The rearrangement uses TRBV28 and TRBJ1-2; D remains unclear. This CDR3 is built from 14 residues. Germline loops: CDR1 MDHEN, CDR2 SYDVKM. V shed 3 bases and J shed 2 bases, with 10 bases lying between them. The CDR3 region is CASSLAVTNYGYTF. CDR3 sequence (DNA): TGTGCCAGCAGTTTGGCCGTTACCAACTATGGCTACACCTTC.

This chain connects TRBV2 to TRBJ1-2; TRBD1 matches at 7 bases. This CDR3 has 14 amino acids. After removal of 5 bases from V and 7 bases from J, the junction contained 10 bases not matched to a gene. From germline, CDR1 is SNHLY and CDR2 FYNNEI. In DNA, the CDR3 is TGTGCCAGCAGTACCAGACAGGGAGAAGGTGGCTACACCTTC. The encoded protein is CASSTRQGEGGYTF.

In DNA, the CDR3 is TGCAGCGTCCTTTCCTGGACAGGGTCCCACGAGCAGTACTTC. Translated: CSVLSWTGSHEQYF. The V and J genes are TRBV29-1 and TRBJ2-7; 8 positions agree with TRBD1. The J segment lost 5 bases and the V segment lost 6 bases, leaving 12 bases of the junction unmatched. Germline assignment: CDR1 SQVTM and CDR2 ANQGSEA. The CDR3 covers 14 residues.